Here is one T cell receptor (beta chain) with its context. This clone was seen only once. Its specific antigen is unknown. No clone much larger than this one lies a single base away; base qualities are absent. This record comes from a study of blood T cell repertoires in COVID-19 (dated by TCRdb to 2019 to 2021). Notes on the research overall: Samples covering the acute and convalescent phases of COVID-19 were provided by collaborators in the United States, Italy and Spain. Subjects who had been exposed to COVID-19, were actively infected with it, or had recovered from it provided the deeply sampled blood TCRbeta repertoires that made up the dataset. The prospective study material was composed of cDNA or gDNA derived from T cells, B-cell-depleted T cells, or PBMCs. The samples were drawn from two sources: the first 160 participants of the ongoing ImmuneRACE study, and 1,200 or so subjects contributed by 6 global collaborators. The repertoires were released in a freely available public database meant as a resource for research on the immune response to SARS-CoV-2. Nearly every sample came with metadata listing a de-identified subject ID, COVID-19 status, age in years and sex. Where available, HLA class I and class II types were taken from metadata supplied by the sample provider and were not determined by assay-based typing.

Collaborating institutions collected whole blood in K2EDTA tubes following their own protocols. For TCRbeta analysis, collaborators shipped samples in one of three forms: frozen whole blood, isolated PBMCs, or DNA extracted from either of those sample types. TCRbeta CDR3 regions were amplified from genomic DNA using the immunoSEQ Assay, a bias-controlled multiplex PCR. Per the authors' processing: The number of nucleated cells in each sample was estimated from the amplification of reference gene primers within the assay. Sequence reads were collapsed and filtered to measure the absolute abundance of every unique TCRbeta CDR3 rearrangement. For each sample, productive Simpson clonality was calculated by taking the square root of Simpson's diversity index across productive rearrangements. TCRdb stores this immuneACCESS table with in-frame sequences only. Part of the clones is absent; in the studies checked, under half of the shortfall reflects unresolved V genes, and no reason is known for the rest. The V and J calls and clone size come from that table; D and trimming were worked out from the DNA. The sample table lists about 210,000 clones, around four fifths of them with a count of one. The biggest ten clones account for about 7.4% of the sample.

What the work shows at the level of the full study, not this receptor alone: Clinical and demographic metadata were provided uncurated, with the amount varying by source and participant.

From V the trimming removes 4 bases and from J it removes 3 bases, while the gene matches leave 5 bases of the junction unaccounted for. The CDR3 runs 14 residues from the cysteine to the phenylalanine. Of the read, only the CDR3 DNA is kept; its 42 bases are in frame from base 1. Based on the germline V gene, the CDR1 and CDR2 sequences are SGHDT and YYEEEE. The sequence derives from a woman aged 45-65 years with acute or convalescent COVID-19. The sequenced sample was peripheral blood. The chain is assembled from TRBV5-6 and TRBJ2-3, and TRBD1 matches 7 of the central bases. DNA sequence: TGTGCCAGCAGCCCAGGGGACAGTACAGATACGCAGTATTTT. This sequence encodes CASSPGDSTDTQYF. This CDR3, with the reference TRBV5-6 and TRBJ2-3 proteins standing in past its ends, gives the full variable domain DAGVTQSPTHLIKTRGQQVTLRCSPKSGHDTVSWYQQALGQGPQFIFQYYEEEERQRGNFPDRFSGHQFPNYSSELNVNALLLGDSALYLCASSPGDSTDTQYFGPGTRLTVL.